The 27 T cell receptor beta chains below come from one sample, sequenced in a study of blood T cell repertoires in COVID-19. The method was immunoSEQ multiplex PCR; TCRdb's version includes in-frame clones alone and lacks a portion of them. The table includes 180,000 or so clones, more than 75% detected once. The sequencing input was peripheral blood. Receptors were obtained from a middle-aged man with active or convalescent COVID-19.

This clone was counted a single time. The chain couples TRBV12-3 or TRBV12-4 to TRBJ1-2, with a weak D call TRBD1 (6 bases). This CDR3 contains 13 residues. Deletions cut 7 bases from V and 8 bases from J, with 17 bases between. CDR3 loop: CASTIAWGGGYTF. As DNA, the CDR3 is TGTGCCAGCACCATAGCATGGGGGGGCGGCTACACCTTC.

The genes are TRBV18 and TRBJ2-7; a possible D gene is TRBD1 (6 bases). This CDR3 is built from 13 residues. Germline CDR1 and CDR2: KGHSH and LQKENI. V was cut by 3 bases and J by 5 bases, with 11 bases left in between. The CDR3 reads CASSPTGPDEQYF. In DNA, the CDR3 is TGTGCCAGCTCACCCACAGGGCCGGACGAGCAGTACTTC.

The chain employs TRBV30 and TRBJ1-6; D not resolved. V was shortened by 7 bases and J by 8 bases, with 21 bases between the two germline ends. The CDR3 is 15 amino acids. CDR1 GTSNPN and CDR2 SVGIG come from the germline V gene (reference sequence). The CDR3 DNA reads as TGTGCCTCGACCCTCCTCCTCCGGGGAGATTCACCCCTCCACTTT. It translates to CASTLLLRGDSPLHF.

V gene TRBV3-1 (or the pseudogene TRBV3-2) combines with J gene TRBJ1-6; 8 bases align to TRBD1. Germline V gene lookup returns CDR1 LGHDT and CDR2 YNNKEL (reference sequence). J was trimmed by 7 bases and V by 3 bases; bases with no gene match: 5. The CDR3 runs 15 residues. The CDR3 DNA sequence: TGTGCCAGCAGCCACCCGGGACAGGTGAATTCACCCCTCCACTTT. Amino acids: CASSHPGQVNSPLHF.

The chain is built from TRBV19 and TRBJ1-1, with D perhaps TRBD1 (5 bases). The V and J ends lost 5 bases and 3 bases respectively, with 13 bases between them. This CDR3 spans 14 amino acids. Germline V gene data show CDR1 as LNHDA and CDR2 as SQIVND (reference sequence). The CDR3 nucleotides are TGTGCCAGTAGTGCCCGTGGGGGGGACACTGAAGCTTTCTTT. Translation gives CASSARGGDTEAFF.

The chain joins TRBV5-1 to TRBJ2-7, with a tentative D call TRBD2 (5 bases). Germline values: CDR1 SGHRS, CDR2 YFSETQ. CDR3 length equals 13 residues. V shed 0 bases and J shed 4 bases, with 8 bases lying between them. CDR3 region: CASSLVSAYEQYF. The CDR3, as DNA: TGCGCCAGCAGCTTGGTTAGCGCGTACGAGCAGTACTTC. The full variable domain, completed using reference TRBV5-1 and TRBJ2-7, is KAGVTQTPRYLIKTRGQQVTLSCSPISGHRSVSWYQQTPGQGLQFLFEYFSETQRNKGNFPGRFSGRQFSNSRSEMNVSTLELGDSALYLCASSLVSAYEQYFGPGTRLTVT.

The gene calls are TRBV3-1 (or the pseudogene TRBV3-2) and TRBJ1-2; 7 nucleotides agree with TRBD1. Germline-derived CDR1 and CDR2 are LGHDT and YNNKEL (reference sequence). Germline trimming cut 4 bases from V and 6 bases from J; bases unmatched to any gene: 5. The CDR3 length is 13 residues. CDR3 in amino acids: CASSPGRGNGYTF. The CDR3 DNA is TGTGCCAGCAGCCCCGGCAGGGGGAATGGCTACACCTTC.

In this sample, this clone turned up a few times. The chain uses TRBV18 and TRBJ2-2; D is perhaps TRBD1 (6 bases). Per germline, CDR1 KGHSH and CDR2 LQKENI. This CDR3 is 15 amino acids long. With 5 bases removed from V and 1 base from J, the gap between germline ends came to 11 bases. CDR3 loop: CASSTPGQNTGELFF. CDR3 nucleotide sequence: TGTGCCAGCTCAACCCCGGGACAGAACACCGGGGAGCTGTTTTTT.

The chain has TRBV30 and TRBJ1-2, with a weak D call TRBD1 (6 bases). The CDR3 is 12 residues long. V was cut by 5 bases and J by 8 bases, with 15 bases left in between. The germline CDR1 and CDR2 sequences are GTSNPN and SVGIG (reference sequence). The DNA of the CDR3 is TGTGCCTGGGGTCGGACAGTCTGGGGCTACACCTTC. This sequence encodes CAWGRTVWGYTF.

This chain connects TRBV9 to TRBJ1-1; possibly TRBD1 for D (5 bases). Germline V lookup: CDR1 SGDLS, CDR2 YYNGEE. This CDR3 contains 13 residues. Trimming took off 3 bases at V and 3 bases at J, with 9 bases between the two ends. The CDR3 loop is CASSARQYTEAFF. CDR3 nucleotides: TGTGCCAGCAGCGCTCGACAGTACACTGAAGCTTTCTTT. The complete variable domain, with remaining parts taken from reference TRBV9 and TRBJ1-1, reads DSGVTQTPKHLITATGQRVTLRCSPRSGDLSVYWYQQSLDQGLQFLIQYYNGEERAKGNILERFSAQQFPDLHSELNLSSLELGDSALYFCASSARQYTEAFFGQGTRLTVV.

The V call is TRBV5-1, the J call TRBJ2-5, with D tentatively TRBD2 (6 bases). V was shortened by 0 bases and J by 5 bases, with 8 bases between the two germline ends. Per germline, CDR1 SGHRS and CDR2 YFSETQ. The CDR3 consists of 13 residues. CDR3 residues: CASSLGLGETQYF. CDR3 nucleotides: TGCGCCAGCAGCTTGGGACTAGGGGAGACCCAGTACTTC.

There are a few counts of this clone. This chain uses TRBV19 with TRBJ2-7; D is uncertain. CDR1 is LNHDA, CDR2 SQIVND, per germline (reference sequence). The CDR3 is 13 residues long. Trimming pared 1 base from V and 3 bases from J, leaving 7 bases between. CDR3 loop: CASSIGRNYEQYF. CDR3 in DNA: TGTGCCAGTAGTATAGGCAGGAACTACGAGCAGTACTTC.

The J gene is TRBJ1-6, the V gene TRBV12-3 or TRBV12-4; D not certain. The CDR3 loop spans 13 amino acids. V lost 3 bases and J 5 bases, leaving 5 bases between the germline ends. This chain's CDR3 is CASSFSDNSPLHF. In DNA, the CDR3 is TGTGCCAGCAGTTTTTCCGATAATTCACCCCTCCACTTT.

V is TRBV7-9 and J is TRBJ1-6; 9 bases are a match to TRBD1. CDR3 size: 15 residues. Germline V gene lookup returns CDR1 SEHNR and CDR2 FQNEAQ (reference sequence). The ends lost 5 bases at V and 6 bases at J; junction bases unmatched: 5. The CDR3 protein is CASSPPGQGNSPLHF. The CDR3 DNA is TGTGCCAGCAGCCCGCCGGGACAGGGTAATTCACCCCTCCACTTT.

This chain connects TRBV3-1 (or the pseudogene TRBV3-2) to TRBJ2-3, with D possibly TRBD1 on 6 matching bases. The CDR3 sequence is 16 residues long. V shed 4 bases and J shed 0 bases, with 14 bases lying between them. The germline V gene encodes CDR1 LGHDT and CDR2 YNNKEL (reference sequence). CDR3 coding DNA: TGTGCCAGCAGCCCCCAGACAGGAACTAGCACAGATACGCAGTATTTT. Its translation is CASSPQTGTSTDTQYF.

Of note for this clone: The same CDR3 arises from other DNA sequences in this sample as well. CDR3 amino acids: CASSFEGTEAFF. The CDR3 coding sequence is TGTGCCAGCAGCTTTGAGGGTACTGAAGCTTTCTTT. The chain links TRBV7-9 to TRBJ1-1; D gene unclear. The germline gives CDR1 SEHNR, CDR2 FQNEAQ (reference sequence). This CDR3 spans 12 amino acids. V lost 3 bases to trimming and J lost 5 bases, with 7 bases between them.

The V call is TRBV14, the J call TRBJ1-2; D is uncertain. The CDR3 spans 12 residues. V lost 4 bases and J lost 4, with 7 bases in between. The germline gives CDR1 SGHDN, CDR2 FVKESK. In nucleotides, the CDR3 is TGTGCCAGCAGCCTAGCCTTCTATGGCTACACCTTC. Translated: CASSLAFYGYTF.

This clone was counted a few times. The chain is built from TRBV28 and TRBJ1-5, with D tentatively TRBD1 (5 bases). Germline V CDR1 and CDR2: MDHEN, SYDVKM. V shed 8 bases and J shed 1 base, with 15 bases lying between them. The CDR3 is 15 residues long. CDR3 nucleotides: TGTGCCAGCGACAGTCTGAACATGAGCAATCAGCCCCAGCATTTT. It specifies CASDSLNMSNQPQHF.

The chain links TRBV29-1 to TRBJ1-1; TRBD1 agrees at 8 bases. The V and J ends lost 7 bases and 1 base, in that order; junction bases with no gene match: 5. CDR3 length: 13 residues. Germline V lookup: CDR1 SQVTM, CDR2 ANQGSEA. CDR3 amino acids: CSEMQGANTEAFF. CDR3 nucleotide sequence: TGCAGCGAGATGCAGGGGGCGAACACTGAAGCTTTCTTT. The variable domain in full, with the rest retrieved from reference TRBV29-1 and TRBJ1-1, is SAVISQKPSRDICQRGTSLTIQCQVDSQVTMMFWYRQQPGQSLTLIATANQGSEATYESGFVIDKFPISRPNLTFSTLTVSNMSPEDSSIYLCSEMQGANTEAFFGQGTRLTVV.

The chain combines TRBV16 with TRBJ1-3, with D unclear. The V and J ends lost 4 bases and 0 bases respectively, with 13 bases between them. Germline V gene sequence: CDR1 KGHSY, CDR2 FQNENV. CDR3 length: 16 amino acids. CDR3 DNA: TGTGCCAGCAGCCCTAACCCTCAACGCTCTGGAAACACCATATATTTT. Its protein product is CASSPNPQRSGNTIYF.

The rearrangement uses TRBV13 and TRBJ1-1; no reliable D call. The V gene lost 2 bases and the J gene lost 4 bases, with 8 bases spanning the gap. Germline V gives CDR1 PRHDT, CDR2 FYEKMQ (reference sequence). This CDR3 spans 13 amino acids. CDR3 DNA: TGTGCCAGCAGCTTAAGTGGGAGCACTGAAGCTTTCTTT. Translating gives CASSLSGSTEAFF.

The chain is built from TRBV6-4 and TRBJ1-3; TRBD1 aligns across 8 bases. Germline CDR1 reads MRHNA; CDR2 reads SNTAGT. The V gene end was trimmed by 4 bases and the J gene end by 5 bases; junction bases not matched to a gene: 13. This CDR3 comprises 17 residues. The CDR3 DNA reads TGTGCCAGCAGTGCCGGACAGGGAGGAAATAATAGAAACACCATATATTTT. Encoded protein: CASSAGQGGNNRNTIYF.

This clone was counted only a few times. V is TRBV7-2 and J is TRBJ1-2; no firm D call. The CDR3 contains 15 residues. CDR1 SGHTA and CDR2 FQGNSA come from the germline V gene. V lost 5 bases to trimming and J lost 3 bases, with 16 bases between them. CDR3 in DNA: TGTGCCAGCAGCCTATGGCCAGGCAGAGACTATGGCTACACCTTC. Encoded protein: CASSLWPGRDYGYTF. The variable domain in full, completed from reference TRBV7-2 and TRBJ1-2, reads GAGVSQSPSNKVTEKGKDVELRCDPISGHTALYWYRQSLGQGLEFLIYFQGNSAPDKSGLPSDRFSAERTGGSVSTLTIQRTQQEDSAVYLCASSLWPGRDYGYTFGSGTRLTVV.

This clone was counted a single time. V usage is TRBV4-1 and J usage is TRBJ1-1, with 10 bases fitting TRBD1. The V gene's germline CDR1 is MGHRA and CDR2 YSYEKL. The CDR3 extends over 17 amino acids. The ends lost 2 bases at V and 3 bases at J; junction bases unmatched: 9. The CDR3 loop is CASSQPRDRGGDTEAFF. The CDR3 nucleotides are TGCGCCAGCAGCCAACCCCGGGACAGGGGCGGCGACACTGAAGCTTTCTTT.

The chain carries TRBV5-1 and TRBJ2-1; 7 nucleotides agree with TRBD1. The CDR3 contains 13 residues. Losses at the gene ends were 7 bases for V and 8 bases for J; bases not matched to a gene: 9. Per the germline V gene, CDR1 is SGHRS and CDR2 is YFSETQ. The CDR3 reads CASSRGTGDEQFF. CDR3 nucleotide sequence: TGCGCCAGCTCAAGGGGAACAGGGGATGAGCAGTTCTTC.

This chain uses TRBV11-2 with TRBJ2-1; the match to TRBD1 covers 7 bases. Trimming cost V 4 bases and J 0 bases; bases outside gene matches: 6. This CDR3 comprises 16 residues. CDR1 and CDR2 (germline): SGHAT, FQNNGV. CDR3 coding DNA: TGTGCCAGCAGCTCTAAGGACAGGAGCTCCTACAATGAGCAGTTCTTC. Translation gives CASSSKDRSSYNEQFF.

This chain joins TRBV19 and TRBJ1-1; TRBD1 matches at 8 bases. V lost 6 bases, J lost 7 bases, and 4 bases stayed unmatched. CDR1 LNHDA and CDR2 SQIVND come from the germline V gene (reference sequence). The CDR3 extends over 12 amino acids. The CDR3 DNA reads TGTGCCAGTAGCCTGACAGGGGTTGAAGCTTTCTTT. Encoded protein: CASSLTGVEAFF.